Listed here is a single TCR beta chain. Its cognate antigen is unknown. This specimen belongs to a study of T cell responses to AZD1222 COVID-19 vaccine. About the study: Researchers grouped second doses given at about 4 or about 12 weeks into one pool.

Method: immunoSEQ multiplex PCR; TCRdb's copy keeps in-frame clones and lacks some. The table shows more than 150,000 clones, with about 87% occurring only once. Germline V gene sequence: CDR1 SGHNT, CDR2 YYREEE (reference sequence). V lost 0 bases and J lost 4, with 16 bases in between. The CDR3 loop spans 16 amino acids. Findings and limits, study-wide: Distributed over spike, vaccine-associated CD4 TCRs predominated at 160-218 and 743-854. The donor cohort was predominantly white British with a female majority, and clonal diversity may have been underestimated.

The sample was peripheral blood, taken on day 0 of AZD1222 vaccination. The TCR originated in an adult in good health. The chain combines TRBV5-4 with TRBJ1-1; a possible D gene is TRBD1 (5 bases). The CDR3 DNA follows: TGTGCCAGCAGCTTGGATCTCCAGGGAAGGGGCACTGAAGCTTTCTTT. Protein: CASSLDLQGRGTEAFF.